Listed here is a single T cell receptor beta chain. Its antigen is still unknown. This entry is derived from a study of TIL therapy for anti-PD-1-resistant metastatic lung cancer. Broader study findings: The cohort had more treatment-naive, never-smoker and oncogene-addicted patients than typical.

The libraries were made with immunoSEQ v3. Libraries were prepared by immunoSEQ multiplex PCR; TCRdb keeps only in-frame clonotypes and omits some of them. The sample records roughly 54,000 clones, over 75% being singletons. Noted time point: pre-treatment sample, taken before nivolumab and TIL therapy. This sequence originates from a person aged 25-79 years with non-small cell lung cancer. This sample comprised blood, obtained at baseline.

CDR3 sequence reads: CASSPRLAEYNEQFF. The CDR3 bases are TGTGCCAGCAGCCCGCGACTAGCGGAATACAATGAGCAGTTCTTC. This sequence joins TRBV9 and TRBJ2-1; 9 bases line up with TRBD2. V trimming: 4 bases; J trimming: 4 bases; junction bases outside the gene matches: 6. CDR1 is SGDLS, CDR2 YYNGEE, per germline. The length of the CDR3 is 15 residues.